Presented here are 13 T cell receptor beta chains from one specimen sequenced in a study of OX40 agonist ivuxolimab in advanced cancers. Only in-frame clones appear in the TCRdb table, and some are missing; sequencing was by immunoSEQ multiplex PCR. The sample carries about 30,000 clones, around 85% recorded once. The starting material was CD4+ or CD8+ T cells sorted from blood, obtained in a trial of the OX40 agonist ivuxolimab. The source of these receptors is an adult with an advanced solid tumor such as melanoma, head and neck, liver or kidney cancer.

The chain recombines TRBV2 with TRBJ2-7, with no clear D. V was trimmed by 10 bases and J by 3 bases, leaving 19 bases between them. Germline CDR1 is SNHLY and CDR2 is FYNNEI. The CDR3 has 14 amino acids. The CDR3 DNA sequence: TGTGCCACCGTAACAGACCGAACGAGCTACGAGCAGTACTTC. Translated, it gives CATVTDRTSYEQYF.

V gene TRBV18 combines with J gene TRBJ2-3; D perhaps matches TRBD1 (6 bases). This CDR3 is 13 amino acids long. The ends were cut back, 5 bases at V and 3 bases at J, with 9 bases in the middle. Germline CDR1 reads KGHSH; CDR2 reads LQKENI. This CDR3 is CASSNRETDTQYF. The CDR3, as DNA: TGTGCCAGCTCAAACAGGGAGACAGATACGCAGTATTTT.

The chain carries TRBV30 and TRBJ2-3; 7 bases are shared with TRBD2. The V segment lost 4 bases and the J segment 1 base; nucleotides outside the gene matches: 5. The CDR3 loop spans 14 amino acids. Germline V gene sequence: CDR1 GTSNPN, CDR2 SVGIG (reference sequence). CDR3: CAWTLSGRTDTQYF. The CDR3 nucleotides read TGTGCCTGGACTCTTAGCGGGCGCACAGATACGCAGTATTTT.

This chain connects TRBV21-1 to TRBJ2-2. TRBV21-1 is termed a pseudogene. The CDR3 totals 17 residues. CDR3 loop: CASSIGYLKCGTGELFF. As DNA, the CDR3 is TGTGCCAGCAGCATAGGTTATCTGAAATGTGGGACCGGGGAGCTGTTTTTT.

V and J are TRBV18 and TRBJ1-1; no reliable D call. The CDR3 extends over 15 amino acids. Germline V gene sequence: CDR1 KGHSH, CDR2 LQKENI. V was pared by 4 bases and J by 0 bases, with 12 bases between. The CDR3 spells CASSLEGFMNTEAFF. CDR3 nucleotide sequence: TGTGCCAGCTCACTGGAGGGCTTTATGAACACTGAAGCTTTCTTT.

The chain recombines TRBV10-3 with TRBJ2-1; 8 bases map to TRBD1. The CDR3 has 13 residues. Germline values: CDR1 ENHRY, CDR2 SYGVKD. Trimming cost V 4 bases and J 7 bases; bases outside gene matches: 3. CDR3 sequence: CAISGRQGNEQFF. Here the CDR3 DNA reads TGTGCCATCAGTGGTCGACAGGGGAATGAGCAGTTCTTC.

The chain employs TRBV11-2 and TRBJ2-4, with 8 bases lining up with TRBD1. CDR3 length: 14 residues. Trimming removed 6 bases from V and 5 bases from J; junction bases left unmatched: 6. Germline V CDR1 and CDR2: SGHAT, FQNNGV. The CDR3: CASRTGQGENIQYF. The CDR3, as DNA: TGTGCCAGCAGAACCGGACAGGGCGAAAACATTCAGTACTTC.

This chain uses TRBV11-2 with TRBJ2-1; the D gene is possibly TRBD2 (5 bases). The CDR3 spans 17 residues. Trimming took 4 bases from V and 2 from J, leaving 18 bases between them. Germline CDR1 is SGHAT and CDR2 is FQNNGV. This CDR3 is CASSSSLGRGTYNEQFF. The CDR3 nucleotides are TGTGCCAGCAGCTCCTCCTTAGGGAGAGGGACCTACAATGAGCAGTTCTTC. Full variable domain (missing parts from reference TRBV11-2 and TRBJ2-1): EAGVAQSPRYKIIEKRQSVAFWCNPISGHATLYWYQQILGQGPKLLIQFQNNGVVDDSQLPKDRFSAERLKGVDSTLKIQPAKLEDSAVYLCASSSSLGRGTYNEQFFGPGTRLTVL.

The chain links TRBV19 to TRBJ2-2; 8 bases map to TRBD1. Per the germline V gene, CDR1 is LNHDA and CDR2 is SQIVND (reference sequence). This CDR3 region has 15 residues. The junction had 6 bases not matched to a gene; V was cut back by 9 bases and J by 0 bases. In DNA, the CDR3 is TGTGCCAGCGCACCGGGACAGGCGAACACCGGGGAGCTGTTTTTT. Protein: CASAPGQANTGELFF.

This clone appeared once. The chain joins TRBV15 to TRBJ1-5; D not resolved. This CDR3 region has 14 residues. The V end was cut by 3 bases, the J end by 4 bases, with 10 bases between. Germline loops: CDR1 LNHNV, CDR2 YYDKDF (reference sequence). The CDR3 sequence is CATSRKDSNQPQHF. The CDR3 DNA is TGTGCCACCAGCAGGAAGGACTCAAATCAGCCCCAGCATTTT.

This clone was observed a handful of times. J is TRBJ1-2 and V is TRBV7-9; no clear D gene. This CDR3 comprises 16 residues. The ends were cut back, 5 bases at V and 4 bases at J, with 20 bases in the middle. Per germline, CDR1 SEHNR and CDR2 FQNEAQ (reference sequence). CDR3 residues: CASSPKPPMGFYGYTF. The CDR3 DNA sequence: TGTGCCAGCAGCCCTAAACCCCCCATGGGCTTCTATGGCTACACCTTC.

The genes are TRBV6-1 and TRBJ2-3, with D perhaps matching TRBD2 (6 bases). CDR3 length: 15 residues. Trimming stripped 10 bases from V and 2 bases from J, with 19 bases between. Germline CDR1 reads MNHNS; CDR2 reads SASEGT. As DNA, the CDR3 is TGTGCCACCACGACTAGTCGAGCCGACACAGATACGCAGTATTTT. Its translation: CATTTSRADTDTQYF.

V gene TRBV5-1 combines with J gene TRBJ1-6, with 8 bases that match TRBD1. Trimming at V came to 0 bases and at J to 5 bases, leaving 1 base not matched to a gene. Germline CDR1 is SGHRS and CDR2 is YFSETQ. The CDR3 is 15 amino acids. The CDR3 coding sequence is TGCGCCAGCAGCTTGGGGGACAGGCATAATTCACCCCTCCACTTT. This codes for CASSLGDRHNSPLHF.